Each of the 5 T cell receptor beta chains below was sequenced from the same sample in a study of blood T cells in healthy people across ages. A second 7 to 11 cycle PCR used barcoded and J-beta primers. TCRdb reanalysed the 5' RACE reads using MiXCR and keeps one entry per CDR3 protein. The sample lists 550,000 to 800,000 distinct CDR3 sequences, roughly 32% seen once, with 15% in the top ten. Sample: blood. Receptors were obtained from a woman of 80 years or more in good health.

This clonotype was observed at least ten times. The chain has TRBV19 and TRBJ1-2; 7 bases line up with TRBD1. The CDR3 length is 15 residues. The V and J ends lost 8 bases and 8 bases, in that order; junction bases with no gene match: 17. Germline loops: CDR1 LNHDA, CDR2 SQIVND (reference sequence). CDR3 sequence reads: CASGERQGSAQGYTF. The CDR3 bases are TGTGCCAGTGGGGAGAGACAGGGCTCGGCTCAAGGCTACACCTTC.

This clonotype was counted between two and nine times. CDR3 nucleotides: TGCAGTGCTTCAGGGGGGGGGAATGAGCAGTACTTC. This translates into CSASGGGNEQYF. V and J are TRBV20-1 and TRBJ2-1; possibly TRBD1 or TRBD2 for D (7 bases each). The J call is in doubt because the DNA end fits TRBJ2-7 better. The CDR3 contains 12 residues. The germline V gene encodes CDR1 DFQATT and CDR2 SNEGSKA (reference sequence).

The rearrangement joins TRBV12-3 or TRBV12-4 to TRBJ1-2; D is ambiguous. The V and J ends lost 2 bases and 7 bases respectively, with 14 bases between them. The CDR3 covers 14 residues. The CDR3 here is CASSLSAQSAGYTF. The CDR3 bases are TGTGCCAGCAGTTTATCTGCACAATCGGCTGGCTACACCTTC.

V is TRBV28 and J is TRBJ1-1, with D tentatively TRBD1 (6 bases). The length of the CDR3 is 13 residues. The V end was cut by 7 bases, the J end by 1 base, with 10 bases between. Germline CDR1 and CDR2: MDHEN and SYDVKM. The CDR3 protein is CASIGGGNTEAFF. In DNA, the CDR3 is TGTGCCAGCATCGGGGGCGGGAACACTGAAGCTTTCTTT.

DNA of the CDR3: TGCAGCGTAGGGCTAGCGAGGGGATACAATGAGCAGTTCTTC. Translation: CSVGLARGYNEQFF. The V call is TRBV29-1, the J call TRBJ2-1; possible D gene TRBD2, 6 bases. Germline V gene sequence: CDR1 SQVTM, CDR2 ANQGSEA. The CDR3 extends over 14 amino acids. V lost 6 bases and J 4 bases, leaving 16 bases between the germline ends.